These 27 T cell receptor beta chains share one sample of origin, sequenced in a study of blood T cell repertoires in COVID-19. This table comes from immunoSEQ multiplex PCR, and its TCRdb copy is limited to in-frame clones, with some not included. There are fewer than 200,000 clones in the sample; approximately 80% occur only once, and 10% to 15% lies in the top ten. Input material: PBMCs or T cells enriched from blood (not recorded which). These receptors all stem from a man aged 50 to 60 who had recovered from COVID-19.

The chain couples TRBV10-3 to TRBJ1-6; TRBD1 matches at 7 bases. The CDR3 extends over 14 amino acids. Germline V gives CDR1 ENHRY, CDR2 SYGVKD. The V and J ends lost 7 bases and 5 bases, in that order; junction bases with no gene match: 5. CDR3 nucleotide sequence: TGTGCCATCACCAGGGGACAGAATAATTCACCCCTCCACTTT. This gives the protein CAITRGQNNSPLHF.

The sample holds one count of this clone. This chain connects TRBV11-2 to TRBJ2-7; TRBD2 matches 13 bases. The CDR3 runs 15 residues. Trimming removed 3 bases from V and 4 bases from J; junction bases left unmatched: 3. Looked up from germline, CDR1 is SGHAT and CDR2 is FQNNGV. The CDR3 nucleotides are TGTGCCAGCAGCTTCAGGACTAGCGGGGGTTACGAGCAGTACTTC. Its translation: CASSFRTSGGYEQYF.

This chain links TRBV19 with TRBJ2-7; TRBD2 matches 13 bases. The CDR3 is 16 amino acids. Looked up from germline, CDR1 is LNHDA and CDR2 is SQIVND (reference sequence). With V trimmed by 6 bases and J by 2 bases, 7 bases remained unmatched. The CDR3 spells CASSRLAGGPAYEQYF. The CDR3 DNA reads TGTGCCAGTAGCCGACTAGCGGGGGGTCCCGCCTACGAGCAGTACTTC.

This chain joins TRBV5-1 and TRBJ2-1; 10 bases are a match to TRBD1. Germline V gene data show CDR1 as SGHRS and CDR2 as YFSETQ. CDR3 length: 16 residues. V lost 4 bases to trimming and J lost 7 bases; unmatched junction nucleotides: 11. CDR3 DNA sequence: TGCGCCAGCAGCGTAACCGGGACAGGGGTGAGGAATGAGCAGTTCTTC. Its protein is CASSVTGTGVRNEQFF.

This sequence joins TRBV6-5 and TRBJ1-3; 7 nucleotides align to TRBD1. V was pared by 4 bases and J by 4 bases, with 7 bases of the junction left unmatched. Looked up from germline, CDR1 is MNHEY and CDR2 is SVGAGI. This CDR3 has 15 residues. CDR3 in amino acids: CASSWLPGQGNTIYF. For the CDR3, the DNA is TGTGCCAGCAGTTGGCTCCCGGGACAGGGAAACACCATATATTTT.

The chain combines TRBV28 with TRBJ1-1; a weak D match, TRBD1 (6 bases). The ends were cut back, 1 base at V and 6 bases at J, with 12 bases in the middle. Germline V lookup: CDR1 MDHEN, CDR2 SYDVKM. The CDR3 is made up of 14 amino acids. As DNA, the CDR3 is TGTGCCAGCAGTTTATACAGGGCCGGGGCTGAAGCTTTCTTT. Encoded protein: CASSLYRAGAEAFF.

The V gene is TRBV3-1 (or the pseudogene TRBV3-2), the J gene TRBJ2-2; D ambiguous. CDR1 is LGHDT, CDR2 YNNKEL, per germline (reference sequence). The CDR3 covers 14 residues. Trimming shortened V by 5 bases and J by 6 bases, and 13 bases separated the two germline ends. The chain's CDR3 is CASSSRGGAGELFF. The CDR3 nucleotides read TGTGCCAGCAGCTCTCGCGGCGGTGCCGGGGAGCTGTTTTTT.

The chain employs TRBV5-1 and TRBJ2-7; 7 bases agree with TRBD2. Looked up from germline, CDR1 is SGHRS and CDR2 is YFSETQ. The CDR3 totals 15 residues. J was trimmed by 2 bases and V by 2 bases; bases with no gene match: 7. Here the CDR3 DNA reads TGCGCCAGCAGCTTAACTGAGCGGGGAGCCTACGAGCAGTACTTC. Translated, it gives CASSLTERGAYEQYF.

The V and J genes are TRBV3-1 (or the pseudogene TRBV3-2) and TRBJ2-7, with no clear D. The CDR3 length is 15 residues. Germline CDR1 LGHDT, CDR2 YNNKEL (reference sequence). V dropped 4 bases and J dropped 6 bases, with 19 bases sitting between them. This chain's CDR3 is CASSPTNGNIGEQYF. CDR3 coding DNA: TGTGCCAGCAGCCCCACCAACGGTAATATCGGCGAGCAGTACTTC.

The V gene is TRBV2, the J gene TRBJ1-6; 9 bases match TRBD1. The CDR3 is 15 residues long. The ends lost 6 bases at V and 9 bases at J; junction bases unmatched: 9. Germline CDR1 reads SNHLY; CDR2 reads FYNNEI. DNA for the CDR3: TGTGCCAGCAGCCCCCGGACAGGGGAAGGTTCACCCCTCCACTTT. It codes for CASSPRTGEGSPLHF.

This sequence joins TRBV11-1 and TRBJ2-3, with 8 bases fitting TRBD1. Germline V lookup: CDR1 SGHAT, CDR2 FQDESV (reference sequence). V was pared by 8 bases and J by 0 bases, with 7 bases of the junction left unmatched. This CDR3 comprises 15 residues. The DNA for the CDR3 is TGTGCCAGCTCGACCGGGACAGGCAGCACAGATACGCAGTATTTT. It codes for CASSTGTGSTDTQYF.

The chain combines TRBV3-1 (or the pseudogene TRBV3-2) with TRBJ2-3; 7 bases are shared with TRBD2. CDR1 and CDR2 (germline): LGHDT, YNNKEL (reference sequence). Trimming at V came to 1 base and at J to 4 bases, leaving 11 bases not matched to a gene. The CDR3 runs 17 residues. The CDR3 region is CASSQVRRVAGSDTQYF. CDR3 DNA sequence: TGTGCCAGCAGCCAAGTGAGGAGGGTAGCGGGCTCAGATACGCAGTATTTT.

This clone occurred a few times. This chain joins TRBV7-2 and TRBJ1-3, with D uncertain. The germline V gene encodes CDR1 SGHTA and CDR2 FQGNSA. The V end lost 4 bases, the J end lost 1 base, and 8 bases lay between the germline ends. The CDR3 loop spans 14 amino acids. Written as DNA, the CDR3 is TGTGCCAGCAGCTACCCCGGGTCTGGAAACACCATATATTTT. It translates to CASSYPGSGNTIYF.

The V call is TRBV5-3, the J call TRBJ2-4; D may be TRBD1 (5 bases). TRBV5-3 is an ORF; its function is uncertain. This CDR3 region has 17 residues. V was clipped by 0 bases and J by 0 bases, with 13 bases between them. CDR3 amino acids: CARSLGQGVLAKNIQYF. The CDR3 DNA is TGTGCCAGAAGCTTGGGGCAGGGTGTACTAGCCAAAAACATTCAGTACTTC.

The chain links TRBV7-9 to TRBJ1-4, with TRBD1 matching over 9 bases. CDR3 length equals 18 residues. Germline CDR1 and CDR2: SEHNR and FQNEAQ (reference sequence). The ends lost 4 bases at V and 5 bases at J; junction bases unmatched: 14. The CDR3 here is CASSWMTGGGLRNEKLFF. The CDR3 DNA is TGTGCCAGCAGCTGGATGACAGGGGGAGGACTTCGGAATGAAAAACTGTTTTTT.

The V and J genes are TRBV6-5 and TRBJ1-4, with TRBD1 as a possible D gene (5 bases). The germline CDR1 and CDR2 sequences are MNHEY and SVGAGI. Trimming took off 4 bases at V and 7 bases at J, with 13 bases between the two ends. CDR3 size: 14 residues. CDR3 bases: TGTGCCAGCAGTTTTACCAGGGTCACTGAAAAACTGTTTTTT. Translation: CASSFTRVTEKLFF.

The gene calls are TRBV10-3 and TRBJ2-5; 7 nucleotides match TRBD2. V lost 8 bases and J lost 5; bases outside the gene matches: 8. This CDR3 comprises 13 residues. Per germline, CDR1 ENHRY and CDR2 SYGVKD. CDR3 region: CAISGGYEETQYF. The CDR3 DNA sequence: TGTGCCATCTCGGGGGGATACGAGGAGACCCAGTACTTC.

This clone was seen many times. V is TRBV7-2 and J is TRBJ1-3, with no clear D. Trimming took 3 bases from V and 0 from J, leaving 9 bases between them. This CDR3 region has 15 residues. The germline V gene has CDR1 SGHTA and CDR2 FQGNSA. CDR3 nucleotides: TGTGCCAGCAGCTTTGGGCAGTCCTCTGGAAACACCATATATTTT. Its translation: CASSFGQSSGNTIYF.

The CDR3 nucleotides read TGTGCCAGCAGTAACGGGGTTACGCAGTATTTT. This translates into CASSNGVTQYF. The chain couples TRBV5-4 to TRBJ2-3, with a weak D call TRBD2 (5 bases). This CDR3 is 11 amino acids long. V lost 5 bases to trimming and J lost 8 bases, with 9 bases between them. Per germline, CDR1 SGHNT and CDR2 YYREEE (reference sequence).

The chain has TRBV5-5 and TRBJ1-1; possible D gene TRBD1, 6 bases. The CDR3 covers 15 residues. The V end was cut by 4 bases, the J end by 4 bases, with 17 bases between. Germline-derived CDR1 and CDR2 are SGHKS and YYEKEE (reference sequence). The CDR3 reads CASSPQGGAGTEAFF. The CDR3, as DNA: TGTGCCAGCAGCCCGCAAGGGGGGGCGGGCACTGAAGCTTTCTTT.

The rearrangement uses TRBV3-1 (or the pseudogene TRBV3-2) and TRBJ1-5; the D is unclear. The CDR3 runs to 14 residues. The germline gives CDR1 LGHDT, CDR2 YNNKEL (reference sequence). Trimming left V 4 bases short and J 0 bases short, with 7 bases between. The CDR3 DNA is TGTGCCAGCAGCCTTAGTAATAGCAATCAGCCCCAGCATTTT. Residues: CASSLSNSNQPQHF.

The gene calls are TRBV15 and TRBJ2-5; 7 nucleotides match TRBD1. The CDR3 loop spans 15 amino acids. Losses at the gene ends were 0 bases for V and 5 bases for J; bases not matched to a gene: 6. Germline CDR1 LNHNV, CDR2 YYDKDF (reference sequence). CDR3 bases: TGTGCCACCAGCAGAGAGATTGGACAGGAGGAGACCCAGTACTTC. The encoded protein is CATSREIGQEETQYF.

This sequence joins TRBV19 and TRBJ1-6; tentative D call: TRBD1 (6 bases). This CDR3 contains 14 residues. V lost 8 bases to trimming and J lost 10 bases, with 18 bases between them. CDR1 is LNHDA and CDR2 is SQIVND in the germline V gene (reference sequence). CDR3 sequence: CASQWDVRGSPLHF. CDR3 nucleotide sequence: TGTGCCAGTCAATGGGATGTCAGGGGATCACCCCTCCACTTT.

This clone was found a few times. V gene TRBV7-2 combines with J gene TRBJ2-1, with TRBD1 matching 8 bases. Germline V lookup: CDR1 SGHTA, CDR2 FQGNSA. The junction had 7 bases not matched to a gene; V was cut back by 0 bases and J by 9 bases. This CDR3 region has 15 residues. The CDR3, as DNA: TGTGCCAGCAGCTTAGCGGGTCAGGGGGCGGCTGAGCAGTTCTTC. Translating gives CASSLAGQGAAEQFF.

The chain is built from TRBV5-1 and TRBJ2-1, with TRBD2 as a possible D gene (6 bases). V lost 3 bases, J lost 5 bases, and 12 bases lay in between. CDR1 and CDR2 from the germline V gene are SGHRS and YFSETQ. The CDR3 spans 14 residues. CDR3 region: CASSSPTRNNEQFF. CDR3 in DNA: TGCGCCAGCAGCTCGCCGACTAGAAACAATGAGCAGTTCTTC.

V and J are TRBV28 and TRBJ2-2; D is possibly TRBD2 (7 bases). CDR1 and CDR2 from the germline V gene are MDHEN and SYDVKM. V was pared by 3 bases and J by 4 bases, with 15 bases between. The length of the CDR3 is 16 residues. CDR3 loop: CASSFGIRGATGELFF. CDR3 DNA sequence: TGTGCCAGCAGTTTCGGGATCCGGGGGGCCACCGGGGAGCTGTTTTTT.

The chain recombines TRBV5-1 with TRBJ1-2; 7 bases match TRBD1. The V segment lost 0 bases and the J segment 7 bases; nucleotides outside the gene matches: 6. Germline CDR1 is SGHRS and CDR2 is YFSETQ. This CDR3 has 14 amino acids. The CDR3 DNA reads as TGCGCCAGCAGCTTGGACCCTACAGGGGTTGGCTACACCTTC. Protein: CASSLDPTGVGYTF.